This T cell receptor (beta chain) is drawn from a study of molecular identifiers for immune sequencing clone quantification. A single record per CDR3 protein comes from TCRdb applying MiXCR to the PCR reads. The sample records under 600,000 distinct CDR3 sequences, about 22% being singletons. The CDR3 spans 16 residues, counting both ends. Germline V gene data show CDR1 as SGHDT and CDR2 as YYEEEE. With respect to this clonotype: The missing conserved phenylalanine or tryptophan at the end of this CDR3 makes a read error likely. The DNA is left out, because the CDR3 cannot be placed on it with certainty; the CDR3 is given as TCRdb lists it.

The chain has TRBV5-6 and TRBJ2-1; the table calls TRBD2, which could not be checked here. What was sequenced was naive CD8+ T cells from blood, with Jurkat cell RNA spiked in. Subset of the sample: FACS-sorted CD8+CD4-CCR7+CD45RA+ naive T cells. This clonotype originated in a human donor in good health. Some libraries in this study had Jurkat cell RNA spiked in. This CDR3 is CASSLLRGTSYNERFL.